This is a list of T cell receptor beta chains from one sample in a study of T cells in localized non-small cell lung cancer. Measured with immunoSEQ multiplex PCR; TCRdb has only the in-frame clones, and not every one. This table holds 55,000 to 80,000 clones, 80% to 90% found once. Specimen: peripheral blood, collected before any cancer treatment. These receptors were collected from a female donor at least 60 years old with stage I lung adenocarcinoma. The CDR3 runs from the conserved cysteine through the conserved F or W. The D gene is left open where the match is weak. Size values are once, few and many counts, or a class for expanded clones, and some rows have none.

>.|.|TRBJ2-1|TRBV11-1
CASSLGRGKGNEQFF
TGTGCCAGCAGCTTAGGGAGGGGAAAAGGCAATGAGCAGTTCTTC
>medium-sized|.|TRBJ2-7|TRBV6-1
CASSPTYEQYF
TGTGCCAGCAGTCCAACCTACGAGCAGTACTTC
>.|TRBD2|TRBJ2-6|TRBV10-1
CASRLAGEPGANVLTF
TGCGCCAGCAGATTAGCGGGAGAACCTGGGGCCAACGTCCTGACTTTC
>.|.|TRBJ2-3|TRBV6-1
CASSEGLATDTQYF
TGTGCCAGCAGTGAGGGCCTAGCGACAGATACGCAGTATTTT
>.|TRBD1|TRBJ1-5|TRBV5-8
CASSRLGQGKNQPQHF
TGTGCCAGCAGCCGACTGGGACAGGGGAAAAATCAGCCCCAGCATTTT
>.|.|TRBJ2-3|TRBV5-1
CASSLQRGPDTQYF
TGCGCCAGCAGCTTGCAACGGGGTCCAGATACGCAGTATTTT
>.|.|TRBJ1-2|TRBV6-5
CASNRQSYGYTF
TGTGCCAGCAACAGACAGTCCTATGGCTACACCTTC
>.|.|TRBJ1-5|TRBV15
CATSRDGDSTQPQHF
TGTGCCACCAGCAGAGATGGTGACAGTACTCAGCCCCAGCATTTT
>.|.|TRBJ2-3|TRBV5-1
CASSSGRTDPDTQYF
TGCGCCAGCAGCTCGGGACGTACAGACCCAGATACGCAGTATTTT
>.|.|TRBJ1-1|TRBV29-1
CSVEDFPGNTEAFF
TGCAGCGTTGAAGATTTTCCGGGGAACACTGAAGCTTTCTTT
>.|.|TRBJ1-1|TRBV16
CASSRDEAFF
TGTGCCAGCAGCCGGGACGAAGCTTTCTTT
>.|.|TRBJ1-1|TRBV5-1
CASSLWVQKNTEAFF
TGCGCCAGCAGCTTGTGGGTACAGAAGAACACTGAAGCTTTCTTT
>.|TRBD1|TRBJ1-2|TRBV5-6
CASSYDRDSYGYTF
TGTGCCAGCAGCTATGACAGGGACTCCTATGGCTACACCTTC
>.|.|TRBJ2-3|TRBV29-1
CSARDRSTDTQYF
TGCAGCGCGCGGGACCGTAGCACAGATACGCAGTATTTT
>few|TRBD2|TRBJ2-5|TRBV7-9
CASRTGLAGETQYF
TGTGCCAGCAGGACTGGACTAGCGGGGGAGACCCAGTACTTC
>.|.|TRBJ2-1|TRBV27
CASSGLGSYNEQFF
TGTGCCAGTTCCGGTCTAGGCTCCTACAATGAGCAGTTCTTC
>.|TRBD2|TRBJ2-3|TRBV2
CASIETSGRPFTQYF
TGTGCCAGCATCGAAACTAGCGGGAGACCGTTTACGCAGTATTTT
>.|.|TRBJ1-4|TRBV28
CASSPQYEKLFF
TGTGCCAGCAGTCCTCAGTATGAAAAACTGTTTTTT
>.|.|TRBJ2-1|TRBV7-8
CASSLSDLYNEQFF
TGTGCCAGCAGCTTGAGCGACCTCTACAATGAGCAGTTCTTC
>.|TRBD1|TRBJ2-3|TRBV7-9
CASSSTGTGLAQYF
TGTGCCAGCAGCTCGACCGGGACAGGACTGGCGCAGTATTTT
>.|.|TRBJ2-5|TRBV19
CASSILLGGETQYF
TGTGCCAGTAGTATCCTCTTGGGTGGGGAGACCCAGTACTTC
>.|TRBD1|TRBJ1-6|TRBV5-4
CASSAGTGLSHF
TGTGCCAGCAGCGCGGGGACAGGGTTGTCTCACTTT
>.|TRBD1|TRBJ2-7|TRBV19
CASQERTGPYEQYF
TGTGCCAGTCAAGAGAGGACAGGGCCCTACGAGCAGTACTTC
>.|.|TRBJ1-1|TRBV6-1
CASSGRGETEAFF
TGTGCCAGCAGTGGCAGGGGCGAGACTGAAGCTTTCTTT
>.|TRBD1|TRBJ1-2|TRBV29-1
CSVEASGQGVSGYTF
TGCAGCGTTGAAGCCTCGGGACAGGGGGTAAGCGGCTACACCTTC
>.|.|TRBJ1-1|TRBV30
CAWSVDLSVNTEAFF
TGTGCCTGGAGTGTTGACCTGTCGGTCAACACTGAAGCTTTCTTT
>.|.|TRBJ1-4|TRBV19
CASSPVGATNEKLFF
TGTGCCAGTAGTCCGGTGGGAGCAACTAATGAAAAACTGTTTTTT
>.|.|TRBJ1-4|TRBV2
CASSEGGRINEKLFF
TGTGCCAGCAGTGAAGGCGGTCGGATTAATGAAAAACTGTTTTTT
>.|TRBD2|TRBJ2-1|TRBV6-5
CASSSPLRLANHEQFF
TGTGCCAGCAGTTCTCCACTTAGACTAGCGAACCATGAGCAGTTCTTC
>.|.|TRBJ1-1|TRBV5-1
CASTLSGWNTEAFF
TGCGCCAGCACCCTGAGTGGGTGGAACACTGAAGCTTTCTTT
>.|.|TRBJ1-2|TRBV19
CASSGNRMRERYGYTF
TGTGCCAGTAGTGGAAACAGGATGAGGGAGCGGTATGGCTACACCTTC